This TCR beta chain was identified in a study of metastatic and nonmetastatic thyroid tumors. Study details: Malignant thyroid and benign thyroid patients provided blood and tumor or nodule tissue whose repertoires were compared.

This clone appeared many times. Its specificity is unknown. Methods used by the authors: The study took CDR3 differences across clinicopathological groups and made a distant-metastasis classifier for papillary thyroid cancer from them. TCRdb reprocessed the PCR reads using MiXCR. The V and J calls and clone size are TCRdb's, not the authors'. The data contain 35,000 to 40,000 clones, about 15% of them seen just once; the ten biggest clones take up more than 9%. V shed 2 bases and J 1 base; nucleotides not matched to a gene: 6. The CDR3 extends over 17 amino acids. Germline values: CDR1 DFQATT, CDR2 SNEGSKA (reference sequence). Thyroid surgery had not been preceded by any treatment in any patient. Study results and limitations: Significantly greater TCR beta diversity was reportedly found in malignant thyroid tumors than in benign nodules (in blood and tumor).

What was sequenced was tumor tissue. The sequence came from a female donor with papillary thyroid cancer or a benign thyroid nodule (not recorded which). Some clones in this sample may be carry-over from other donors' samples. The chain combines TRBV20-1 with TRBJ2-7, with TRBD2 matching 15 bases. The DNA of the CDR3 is TGCAGTGCTAGACCTGTGGGACTAGCGGGAGGATCCTACGAGCAGTACTTC. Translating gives CSARPVGLAGGSYEQYF.